This paragraph reports one T cell receptor (beta chain). These data originate in a study of patients and donors after allogeneic stem cell transplantation. With V trimmed by 6 bases and J by 8 bases, 6 bases remained unmatched. In germline, CDR1 is SGDLS, CDR2 YYNGEE. CDR3 length equals 13 residues. TCRdb used MiXCR to reprocess the RT-PCR reads, holding one entry per CDR3 protein. Of 20,000 or so distinct CDR3 sequences in the sample, roughly 43% are singletons; the top ten hold 78%. The specimen was blood, either unsorted or a sorted T cell fraction (not recorded which). This clonotype was sampled from a human donor who was either an allogeneic HSCT recipient or a stem cell or donor lymphocyte infusion donor (not recorded which). It is not recorded whose cells these are; they may come from a transplant donor. The chain couples TRBV9 to TRBJ2-1; 9 bases are a match to TRBD2. The CDR3 DNA sequence: TGTGCCAGCACTCCGGGACTAGCAGATGAGCAGTTCTTC. Translating gives CASTPGLADEQFF.